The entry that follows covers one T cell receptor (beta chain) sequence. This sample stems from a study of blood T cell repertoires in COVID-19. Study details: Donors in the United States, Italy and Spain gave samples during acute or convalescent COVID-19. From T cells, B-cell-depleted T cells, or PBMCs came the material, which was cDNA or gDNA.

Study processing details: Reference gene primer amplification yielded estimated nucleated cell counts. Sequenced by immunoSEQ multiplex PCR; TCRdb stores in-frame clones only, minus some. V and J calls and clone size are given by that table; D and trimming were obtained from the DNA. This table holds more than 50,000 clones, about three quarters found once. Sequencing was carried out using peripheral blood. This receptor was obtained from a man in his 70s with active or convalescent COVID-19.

CDR3 DNA sequence: TGTGCCTGGAGTGCTTCACCCGGGACACTTGGAAACACCATATATTTT. Translation: CAWSASPGTLGNTIYF. The gene calls are TRBV30 and TRBJ1-3; tentatively, D is TRBD1 (6 bases). In germline, CDR1 is GTSNPN, CDR2 SVGIG (reference sequence). The CDR3 is 16 amino acids. The V end lost 1 base, the J end lost 3 bases, and 16 bases lay between the germline ends.